A single T cell receptor beta chain is shown here with its context. Original handling: Estimated nucleated cell counts came from reference gene primer amplification. Profiled with immunoSEQ multiplex PCR; TCRdb holds only in-frame clones, not every one. That table supplies the V and J calls and clone size; D and trimming were determined from the DNA. The top ten clones hold about 8% of a sample with approximately 310,000 clones, about 89% of them seen once. The data were obtained in a study of blood T cell repertoires in COVID-19. V was clipped by 4 bases and J by 1 base, with 11 bases between them. From germline, CDR1 is SGHKS and CDR2 YYEKEE (reference sequence). The CDR3 contains 14 residues.

The chain has TRBV5-5 and TRBJ1-1; D is unresolved. Material: peripheral blood. The TCR sequence derives from a woman in her 50s who had recovered from COVID-19. CDR3 in DNA: TGTGCCAGCAGCCTCGGACTCCGGAACACTGAAGCTTTCTTT. Residues: CASSLGLRNTEAFF. The full variable domain, in which reference TRBV5-5 and TRBJ1-1 provide the parts outside the CDR3, is DAGVTQSPTHLIKTRGQQVTLRCSPISGHKSVSWYQQVLGQGPQFIFQYYEKEERGRGNFPDRFSARQFPNYSSELNVNALLLGDSALYLCASSLGLRNTEAFFGQGTRLTVV.